What follows are 16 T cell receptor beta chains derived from one specimen sequenced in a study of blood T cells in healthy people across ages. Primers used in a second PCR of roughly 6 to 11 cycles were a sample-barcoded 5' primer and a J-beta primer mix. One entry per CDR3 protein results from TCRdb running MiXCR on the 5' RACE reads. The table includes around 990,000 distinct CDR3 sequences, about two fifths detected once. Sequencing was done on a sample of blood. Receptors were obtained from a man between 18 and 29 years old in good health.

The rearrangement uses TRBV19 and TRBJ1-5; D possibly corresponds to TRBD1 (5 bases). The germline gives CDR1 LNHDA, CDR2 SQIVND (reference sequence). CDR3 length: 15 amino acids. Trimming took off 3 bases at V and 1 base at J, with 10 bases between the two ends. The CDR3 protein is CASSISGKSNQPQHF. Here the CDR3 DNA reads TGTGCCAGTAGTATCTCAGGGAAGAGCAATCAGCCCCAGCATTTT.

The chain recombines TRBV4-1 with TRBJ2-1; 9 nucleotides align to TRBD1. The DNA matches TRBJ2-7 better at its end, which makes the J call doubtful. The length of the CDR3 is 16 residues. From germline, CDR1 is MGHRA and CDR2 YSYEKL. This CDR3 is CASSQAGTGTYNEQYF. The CDR3 DNA follows: TGCGCCAGCAGCCAAGCCGGGACAGGGACCTACAATGAGCAGTACTTC.

This chain links TRBV20-1 with TRBJ2-1; D might be TRBD1 (6 bases). The CDR3 is 12 residues long. V shed 3 bases and J shed 6 bases, with 9 bases lying between them. Germline V gives CDR1 DFQATT, CDR2 SNEGSKA (reference sequence). The CDR3 loop is CSASTGFNEQFF. CDR3 bases: TGCAGTGCTAGTACAGGGTTCAATGAGCAGTTCTTC.

The CDR3 sequence is CASSPVGPEGYGYTF. For the CDR3, the DNA is TGTGCCAGCAGCCCGGTGGGGCCCGAGGGCTATGGCTACACCTTC. This sequence joins TRBV2 and TRBJ1-2; D might be TRBD1 (5 bases). The V gene's germline CDR1 is SNHLY and CDR2 FYNNEI. Deletions cut 6 bases from V and 4 bases from J, with 18 bases between. The CDR3 spans 15 residues.

With respect to this clonotype: Relative to the germline gene, one junction end is altered; a read error may explain this. The CDR3 nucleotides read TGCGCCAGCAGTCGGGACAGGCAGAGTGAAAAACTGTTTTTT. The encoded protein is CASSRDRQSEKLFF. V gene TRBV12-3 or TRBV12-4 combines with J gene TRBJ1-4; 8 nucleotides line up with TRBD1. This CDR3 contains 14 residues.

The chain couples TRBV7-3 to TRBJ1-2; D may be TRBD1 (6 bases). Trimming removed 4 bases at V and 9 bases at J, with 21 bases between. Germline CDR1 and CDR2: SGHTA and FQGTGA. The CDR3 spans 15 residues. CDR3 loop: CASSSMGGSPLSYTF. CDR3 coding DNA: TGTGCCAGCAGCTCGATGGGGGGCAGTCCCTTGAGCTACACCTTC.

This clonotype showed up just a few times. The V call is TRBV28, the J call TRBJ2-5, with D maybe TRBD1 (6 bases). Trimming took 10 bases from V and 4 from J, leaving 16 bases between them. This CDR3 spans 13 amino acids. Germline CDR1 reads MDHEN; CDR2 reads SYDVKM. The CDR3 coding sequence is TGTGCCATTAGATTGACAGGACGAGAGACCCAGTACTTC. Amino acids: CAIRLTGRETQYF.

This clonotype was found once. The V call is TRBV20-1, the J call TRBJ2-1; D remains unclear. TRBJ2-7 matches the DNA end more closely, so the J call is doubtful. This CDR3 has 13 residues. CDR1 and CDR2 (germline): DFQATT, SNEGSKA (reference sequence). CDR3 sequence reads: CSAREVTYNEQYF. CDR3 bases: TGCAGTGCTAGAGAAGTCACCTACAATGAGCAGTACTTC.

The chain couples TRBV20-1 to TRBJ1-2; tentatively, D is TRBD1 (6 bases). Germline CDR1 reads DFQATT; CDR2 reads SNEGSKA (reference sequence). The ends were cut back, 4 bases at V and 8 bases at J, with 20 bases in the middle. CDR3 length equals 14 residues. The CDR3 reads CSATAAGVNQGYTF. The CDR3 DNA reads as TGCAGTGCTACCGCTGCAGGGGTGAATCAGGGCTACACCTTC.

This chain joins TRBV12-3 or TRBV12-4 and TRBJ2-7, with TRBD1 matching 7 bases. The CDR3 loop spans 12 amino acids. V shed 11 bases, J shed 3 bases, and the junction held 7 bases outside the gene matches. The CDR3, as DNA: TGTGCCGGCACCCGGGACAGCTACGAGCAGTACTTC. Translated, it gives CAGTRDSYEQYF.

The V gene is TRBV20-1, the J gene TRBJ2-7; D is unresolved. CDR3 length: 13 amino acids. V dropped 7 bases and J dropped 3 bases, with 16 bases sitting between them. The germline CDR1 and CDR2 sequences are DFQATT and SNEGSKA (reference sequence). This CDR3 reads CSVETRSDYEQYF. The CDR3 DNA reads as TGCAGTGTGGAAACGCGGTCGGACTACGAGCAGTACTTC.

V usage is TRBV4-3 and J usage is TRBJ2-1, with TRBD2 as a possible D gene (5 bases). TRBJ2-7 matches the DNA end more closely, so the J call is doubtful. Germline values: CDR1 LGHNA, CDR2 YSLEER. The CDR3 length is 14 residues. CDR3: CASSQGGLYNEQYF. The DNA for the CDR3 is TGCGCCAGCAGCCAAGGAGGGCTCTACAATGAGCAGTACTTC.

To note about this clonotype: The DNA is left out, because the CDR3 cannot be placed on it with certainty; the CDR3 is given as TCRdb lists it. V gene TRBV27 combines with J gene TRBJ2-1. In germline, CDR1 is MNHEY, CDR2 SMNVEV (reference sequence). The CDR3 length equals 15 residues, ends included. The CDR3 loop is CASSLSLRHNNEQFF.

The chain has TRBV29-1 and TRBJ1-3, with no clear D. The CDR3 has 11 residues. Germline CDR1 and CDR2: SQVTM and ANQGSEA. V was clipped by 3 bases and J by 3 bases, with 3 bases between them. The DNA of the CDR3 is TGCAGCGTTGACAGTGGAAACACCATATATTTT. It is translated as CSVDSGNTIYF.

The sample holds a few counts of this clonotype. The chain is built from TRBV5-5 and TRBJ2-5, with 11 bases that match TRBD1. The length of the CDR3 is 15 residues. Trimming removed 2 bases from V and 6 bases from J; junction bases left unmatched: 6. Germline CDR1 SGHKS, CDR2 YYEKEE (reference sequence). CDR3 nucleotides: TGTGCCAGCAGCTTCCCCGGGACAGGGGGACAGACCCAGTACTTC. Encoded protein: CASSFPGTGGQTQYF. Full variable domain (missing parts from reference TRBV5-5 and TRBJ2-5): DAGVTQSPTHLIKTRGQQVTLRCSPISGHKSVSWYQQVLGQGPQFIFQYYEKEERGRGNFPDRFSARQFPNYSSELNVNALLLGDSALYLCASSFPGTGGQTQYFGPGTRLLVL.

This clonotype was found a few times. The V call is TRBV7-9, the J call TRBJ2-3; 8 nucleotides match TRBD1. This CDR3 has 13 amino acids. J lost 12 bases, V lost 4 bases, and 9 bases had no gene match. The germline V gene has CDR1 SEHNR and CDR2 FQNEAQ (reference sequence). The CDR3 nucleotides are TGTGCCAGCAGCTACGTCCAGGGGGCTTTTCAGTATTTT. Its translation is CASSYVQGAFQYF.